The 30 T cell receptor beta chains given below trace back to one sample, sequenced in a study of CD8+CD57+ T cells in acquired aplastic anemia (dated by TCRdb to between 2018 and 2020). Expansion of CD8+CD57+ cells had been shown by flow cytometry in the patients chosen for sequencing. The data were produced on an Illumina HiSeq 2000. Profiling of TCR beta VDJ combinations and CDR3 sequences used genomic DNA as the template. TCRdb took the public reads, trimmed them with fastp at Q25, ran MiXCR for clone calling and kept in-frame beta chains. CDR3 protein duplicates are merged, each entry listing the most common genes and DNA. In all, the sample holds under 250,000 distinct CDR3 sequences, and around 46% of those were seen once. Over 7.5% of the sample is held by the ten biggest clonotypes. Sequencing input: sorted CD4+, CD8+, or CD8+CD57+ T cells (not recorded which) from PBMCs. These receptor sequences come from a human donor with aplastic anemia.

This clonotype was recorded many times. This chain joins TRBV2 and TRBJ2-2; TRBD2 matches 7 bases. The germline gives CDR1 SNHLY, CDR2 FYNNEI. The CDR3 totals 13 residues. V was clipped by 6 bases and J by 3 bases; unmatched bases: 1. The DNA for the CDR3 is TGTGCCAGCAGCGCGGGGGACACCGGGGAGCTGTTTTTT. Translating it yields CASSAGDTGELFF.

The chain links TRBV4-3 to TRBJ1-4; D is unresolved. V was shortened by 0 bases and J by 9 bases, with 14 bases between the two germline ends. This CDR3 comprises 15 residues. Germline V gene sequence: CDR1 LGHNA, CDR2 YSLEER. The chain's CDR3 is CASSQDRNSGKKLFF. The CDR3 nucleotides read TGCGCCAGCAGCCAAGACCGGAACTCTGGGAAAAAACTGTTTTTT.

The CDR3 region has the DNA TGCGCCAGCAGCTTGGGGGGGACCGACAGGTCCTATGGCTACACCTTC. It yields the protein CASSLGGTDRSYGYTF. J is TRBJ1-2 and V is TRBV5-1, with D perhaps TRBD1 (6 bases). Germline V lookup: CDR1 SGHRS, CDR2 YFSETQ. The CDR3 is 16 amino acids. The germline V and J ends were trimmed by 0 bases and 4 bases, with 16 bases remaining between them.

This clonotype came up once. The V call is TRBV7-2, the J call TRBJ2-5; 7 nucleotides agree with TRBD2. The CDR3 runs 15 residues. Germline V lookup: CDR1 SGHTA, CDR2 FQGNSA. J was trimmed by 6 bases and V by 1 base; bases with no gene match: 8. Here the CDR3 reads CASSLVGRAGKTQYF. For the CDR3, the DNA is TGTGCCAGCAGCTTAGTGGGGAGGGCCGGGAAGACCCAGTACTTC.

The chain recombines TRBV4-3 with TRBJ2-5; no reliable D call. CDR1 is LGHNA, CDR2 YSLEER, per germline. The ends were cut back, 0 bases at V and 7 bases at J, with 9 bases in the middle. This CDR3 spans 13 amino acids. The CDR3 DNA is TGCGCCAGCAGCCAAGATAGGGTAGGGACCCAGTACTTC. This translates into CASSQDRVGTQYF.

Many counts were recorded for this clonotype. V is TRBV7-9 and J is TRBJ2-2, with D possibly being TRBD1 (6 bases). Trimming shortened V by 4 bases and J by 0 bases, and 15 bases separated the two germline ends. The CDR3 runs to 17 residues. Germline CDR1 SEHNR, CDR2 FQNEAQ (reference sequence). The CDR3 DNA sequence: TGTGCCAGCAGCTCCATTGAGGGGGACCCGAACACCGGGGAGCTGTTTTTT. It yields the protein CASSSIEGDPNTGELFF.

In DNA, the CDR3 is TGTGCCAGTAGTATGGAGGGTATACAGGGCTATGGCTACACCTTC. This encodes CASSMEGIQGYGYTF. This chain connects TRBV19 to TRBJ1-2; TRBD1 is a possible D gene (6 bases). The CDR3 length is 15 residues. Trimming pared 3 bases from V and 4 bases from J, leaving 15 bases between. Germline-derived CDR1 and CDR2 are LNHDA and SQIVND (reference sequence).

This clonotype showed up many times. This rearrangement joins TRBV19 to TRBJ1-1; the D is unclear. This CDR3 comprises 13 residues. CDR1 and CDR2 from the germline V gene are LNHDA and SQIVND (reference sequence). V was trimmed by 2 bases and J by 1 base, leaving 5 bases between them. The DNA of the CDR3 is TGTGCCAGTAGTATAAACGGGAACACTGAAGCTTTCTTT. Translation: CASSINGNTEAFF.

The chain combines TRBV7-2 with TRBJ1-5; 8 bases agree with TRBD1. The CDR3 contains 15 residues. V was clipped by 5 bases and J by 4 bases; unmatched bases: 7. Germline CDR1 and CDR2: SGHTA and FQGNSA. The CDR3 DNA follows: TGTGCCAGCAGCCGCGGACAGGGTAGGAATCAGCCCCAGCATTTT. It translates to CASSRGQGRNQPQHF.

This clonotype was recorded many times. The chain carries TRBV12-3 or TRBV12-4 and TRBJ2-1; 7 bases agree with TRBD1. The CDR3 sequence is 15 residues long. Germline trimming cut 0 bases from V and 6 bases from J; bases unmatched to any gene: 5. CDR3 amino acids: CASSLAPQGVNEQFF. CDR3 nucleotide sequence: TGTGCCAGCAGTTTAGCGCCCCAGGGGGTCAATGAGCAGTTCTTC.

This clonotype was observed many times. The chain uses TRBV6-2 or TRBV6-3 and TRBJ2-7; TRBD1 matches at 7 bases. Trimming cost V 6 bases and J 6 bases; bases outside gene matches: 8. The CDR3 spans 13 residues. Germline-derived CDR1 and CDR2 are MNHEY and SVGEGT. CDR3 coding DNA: TGTGCCAGCAGGCCGGGACAGTCTCCCGAGCAGTACTTC. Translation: CASRPGQSPEQYF.

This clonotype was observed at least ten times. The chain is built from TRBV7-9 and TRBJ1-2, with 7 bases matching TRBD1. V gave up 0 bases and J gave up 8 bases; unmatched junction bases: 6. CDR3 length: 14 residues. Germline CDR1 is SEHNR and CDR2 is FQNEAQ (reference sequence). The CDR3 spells CASSLALQGWGYTF. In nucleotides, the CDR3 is TGTGCCAGCAGCTTAGCCCTACAGGGGTGGGGCTACACCTTC. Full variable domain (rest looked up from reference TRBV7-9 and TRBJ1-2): DTGVSQNPRHKITKRGQNVTFRCDPISEHNRLYWYRQTLGQGPEFLTYFQNEAQLEKSRLLSDRFSAERPKGSFSTLEIQRTEQGDSAMYLCASSLALQGWGYTFGSGTRLTVV.

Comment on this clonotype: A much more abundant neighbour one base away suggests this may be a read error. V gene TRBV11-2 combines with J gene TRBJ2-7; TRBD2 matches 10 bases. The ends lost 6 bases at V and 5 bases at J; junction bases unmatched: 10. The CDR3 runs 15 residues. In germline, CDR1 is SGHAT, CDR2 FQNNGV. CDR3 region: CASRQLAGENHEQYF. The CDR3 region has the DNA TGTGCCAGCAGACAGCTAGCGGGGGAAAACCACGAGCAGTACTTC.

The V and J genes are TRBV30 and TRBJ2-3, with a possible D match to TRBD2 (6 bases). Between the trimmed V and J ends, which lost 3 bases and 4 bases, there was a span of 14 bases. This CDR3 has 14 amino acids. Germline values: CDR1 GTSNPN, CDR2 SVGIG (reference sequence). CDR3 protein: CAWSRDLGADTQYF. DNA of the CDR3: TGTGCCTGGAGCCGGGACTTGGGCGCAGATACGCAGTATTTT.

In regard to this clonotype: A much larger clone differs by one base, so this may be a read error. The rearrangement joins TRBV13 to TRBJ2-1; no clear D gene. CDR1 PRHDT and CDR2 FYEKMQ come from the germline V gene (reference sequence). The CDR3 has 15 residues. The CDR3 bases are TGTGCCAGCAGCTCGGGCCCAGACACCTACAATGAGCAGTCCTTC. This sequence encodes CASSSGPDTYNEQSF.

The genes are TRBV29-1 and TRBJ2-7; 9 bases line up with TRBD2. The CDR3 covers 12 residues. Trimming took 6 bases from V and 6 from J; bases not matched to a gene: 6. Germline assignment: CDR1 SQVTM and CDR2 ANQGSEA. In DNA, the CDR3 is TGCAGCGTCCGCGGGGGGGTCTCCGAGCAGTACTTC. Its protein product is CSVRGGVSEQYF.

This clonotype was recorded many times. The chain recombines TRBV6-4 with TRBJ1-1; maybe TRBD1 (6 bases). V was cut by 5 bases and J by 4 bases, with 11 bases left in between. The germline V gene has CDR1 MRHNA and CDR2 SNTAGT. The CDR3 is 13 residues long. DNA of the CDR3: TGTGCCAGCAGTAGGGGGGGCCGCACTGAAGCTTTCTTT. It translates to CASSRGGRTEAFF.

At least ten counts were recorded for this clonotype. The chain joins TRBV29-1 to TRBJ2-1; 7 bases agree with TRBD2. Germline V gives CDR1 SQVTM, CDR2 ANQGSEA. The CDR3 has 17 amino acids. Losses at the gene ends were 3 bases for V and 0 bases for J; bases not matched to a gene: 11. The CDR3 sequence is CSVEGDRGRASYNEQFF. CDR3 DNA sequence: TGCAGCGTTGAGGGGGACCGGGGGAGGGCCTCCTACAATGAGCAGTTCTTC.

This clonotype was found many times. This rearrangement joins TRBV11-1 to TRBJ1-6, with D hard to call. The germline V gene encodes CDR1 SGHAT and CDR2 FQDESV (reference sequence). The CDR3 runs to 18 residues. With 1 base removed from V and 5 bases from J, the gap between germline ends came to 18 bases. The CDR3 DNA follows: TGTGCCAGCAGCTTAGAGCCGACGACAACAATTCATAATTCACCCCTCCACTTT. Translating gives CASSLEPTTTIHNSPLHF.

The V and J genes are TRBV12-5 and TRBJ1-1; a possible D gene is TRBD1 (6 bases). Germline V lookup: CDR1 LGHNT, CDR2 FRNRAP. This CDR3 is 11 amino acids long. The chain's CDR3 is CASSTGTEAFF. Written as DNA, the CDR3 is TGTGCCAGCAGCACAGGGACTGAAGCTTTCTTT.

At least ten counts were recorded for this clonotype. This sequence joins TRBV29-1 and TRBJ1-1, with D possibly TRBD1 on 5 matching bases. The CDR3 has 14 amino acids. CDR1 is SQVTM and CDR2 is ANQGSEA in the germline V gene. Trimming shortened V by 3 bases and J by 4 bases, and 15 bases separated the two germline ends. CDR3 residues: CSVDTGRRGTEAFF. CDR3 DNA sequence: TGCAGCGTTGATACGGGACGACGGGGCACTGAAGCTTTCTTT.

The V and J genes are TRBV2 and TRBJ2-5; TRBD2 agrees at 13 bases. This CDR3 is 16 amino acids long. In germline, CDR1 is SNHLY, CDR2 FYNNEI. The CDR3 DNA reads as TGTGCGCACGGGAGCAGAGGGACTAGCGGGGCGGAGACCCAGTACTTC. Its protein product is CAHGSRGTSGAETQYF.

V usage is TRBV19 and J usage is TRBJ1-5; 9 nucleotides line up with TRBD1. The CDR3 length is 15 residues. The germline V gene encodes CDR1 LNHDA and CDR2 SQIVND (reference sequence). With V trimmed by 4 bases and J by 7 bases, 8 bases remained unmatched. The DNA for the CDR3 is TGTGCCAGTAGTAAGATACAGGGGGCGCCGCAGCCCCAGCATTTT. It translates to CASSKIQGAPQPQHF. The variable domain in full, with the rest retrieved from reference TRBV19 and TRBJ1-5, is DGGITQSPKYLFRKEGQNVTLSCEQNLNHDAMYWYRQDPGQGLRLIYYSQIVNDFQKGDIAEGYSVSREKKESFPLTVTSAQKNPTAFYLCASSKIQGAPQPQHFGDGTRLSIL.

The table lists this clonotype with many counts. CDR3 sequence: CASSQDRTTGNTIYF. The CDR3 coding sequence is TGCGCCAGCAGCCAAGACAGGACCACTGGAAACACCATATATTTT. This chain links TRBV4-1 with TRBJ1-3; D is unclear. Trimming took off 0 bases at V and 2 bases at J, with 8 bases between the two ends. This CDR3 has 15 residues. Germline V lookup: CDR1 MGHRA, CDR2 YSYEKL.

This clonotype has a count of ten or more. The CDR3 region has the DNA TGTGCCAGCAGCTGGGATTACGAGCAGTACTTC. Protein product: CASSWDYEQYF. This chain uses TRBV7-9 with TRBJ2-7; no reliable D call. V was shortened by 4 bases and J by 4 bases, with 5 bases between the two germline ends. CDR1 and CDR2 from the germline V gene are SEHNR and FQNEAQ (reference sequence). This CDR3 is 11 amino acids long.

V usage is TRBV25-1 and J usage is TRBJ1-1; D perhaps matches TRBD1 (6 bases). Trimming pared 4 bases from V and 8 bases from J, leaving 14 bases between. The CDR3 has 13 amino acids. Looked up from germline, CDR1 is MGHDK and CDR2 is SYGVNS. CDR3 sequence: CASSAMGGAEAFF. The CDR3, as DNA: TGTGCCAGCAGTGCCATGGGGGGGGCAGAAGCTTTCTTT.

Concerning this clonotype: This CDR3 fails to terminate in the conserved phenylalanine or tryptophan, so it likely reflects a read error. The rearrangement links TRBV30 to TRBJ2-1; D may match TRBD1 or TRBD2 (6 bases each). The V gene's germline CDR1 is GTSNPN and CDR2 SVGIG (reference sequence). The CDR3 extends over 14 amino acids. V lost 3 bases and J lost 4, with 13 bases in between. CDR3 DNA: TGTGCCTGGAGCGCGGGACAAGAATACAATGAGCAGTTCCTC. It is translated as CAWSAGQEYNEQFL.

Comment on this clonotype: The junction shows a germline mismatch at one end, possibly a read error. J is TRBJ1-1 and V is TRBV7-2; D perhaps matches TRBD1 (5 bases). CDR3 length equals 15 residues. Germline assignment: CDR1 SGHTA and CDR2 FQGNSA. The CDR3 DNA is TGTGCCAGCAGCCAAGGACCAGGGACTTATACTGAGGCTTTCTTT. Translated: CASSQGPGTYTEAFF.

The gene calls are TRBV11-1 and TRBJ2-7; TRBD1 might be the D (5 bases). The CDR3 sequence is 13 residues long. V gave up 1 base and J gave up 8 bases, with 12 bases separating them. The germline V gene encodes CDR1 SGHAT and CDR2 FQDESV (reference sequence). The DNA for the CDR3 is TGTGCCAGCAGCTTAGTGACACCAGGGAAGCAGTACTTC. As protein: CASSLVTPGKQYF.

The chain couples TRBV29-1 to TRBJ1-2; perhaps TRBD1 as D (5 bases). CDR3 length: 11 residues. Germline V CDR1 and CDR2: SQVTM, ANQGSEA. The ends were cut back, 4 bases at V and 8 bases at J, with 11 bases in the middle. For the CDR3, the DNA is TGCAGCGTTGGGGACGGTGGCGGCTACACCTTC. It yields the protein CSVGDGGGYTF.